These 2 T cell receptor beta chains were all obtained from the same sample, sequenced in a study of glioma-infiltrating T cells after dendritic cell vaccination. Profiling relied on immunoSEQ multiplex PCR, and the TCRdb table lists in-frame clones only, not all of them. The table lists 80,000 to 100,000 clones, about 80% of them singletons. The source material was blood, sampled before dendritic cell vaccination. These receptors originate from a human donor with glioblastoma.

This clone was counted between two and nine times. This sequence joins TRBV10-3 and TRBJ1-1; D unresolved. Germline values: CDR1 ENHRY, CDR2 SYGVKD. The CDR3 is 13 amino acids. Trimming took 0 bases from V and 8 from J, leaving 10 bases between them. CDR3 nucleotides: TGTGCCATCAGTGAGTCCACAGCGGCGGAAGCTTTCTTT. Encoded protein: CAISESTAAEAFF.

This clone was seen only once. In DNA, the CDR3 is TGTGCCAGCAGTGACTCGACTGGTCTAGGGAGTAATGAGCAGTTCTTC. It encodes CASSDSTGLGSNEQFF. This rearrangement joins TRBV6-4 to TRBJ2-1, with a tentative D call TRBD2 (5 bases). CDR3 length: 16 amino acids. Germline V lookup: CDR1 MRHNA, CDR2 SNTAGT. V dropped 0 bases and J dropped 7 bases, with 16 bases sitting between them.